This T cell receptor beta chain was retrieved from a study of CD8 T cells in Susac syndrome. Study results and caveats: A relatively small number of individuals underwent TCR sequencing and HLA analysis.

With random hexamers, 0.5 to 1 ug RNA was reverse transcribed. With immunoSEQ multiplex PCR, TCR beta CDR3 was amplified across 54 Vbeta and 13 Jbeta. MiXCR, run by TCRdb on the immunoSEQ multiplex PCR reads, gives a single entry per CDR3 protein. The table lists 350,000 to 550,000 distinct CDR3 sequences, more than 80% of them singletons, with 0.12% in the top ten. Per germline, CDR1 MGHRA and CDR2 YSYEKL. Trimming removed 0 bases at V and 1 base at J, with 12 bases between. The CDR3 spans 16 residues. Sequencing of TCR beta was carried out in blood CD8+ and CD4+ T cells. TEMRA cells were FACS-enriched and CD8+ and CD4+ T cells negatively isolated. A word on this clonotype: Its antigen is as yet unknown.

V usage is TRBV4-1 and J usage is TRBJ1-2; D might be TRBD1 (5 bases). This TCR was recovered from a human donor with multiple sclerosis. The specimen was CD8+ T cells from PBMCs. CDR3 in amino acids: CASSQDGGLFNYGYTF. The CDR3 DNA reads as TGCGCCAGCAGCCAAGATGGGGGGTTGTTTAACTATGGCTACACCTTC.